This T cell receptor (beta chain) was retrieved from a study of cytotoxic CD8 clonotypes in ibrutinib-treated CLL. About the study: On average, fewer than 95,000 productive rearrangements and about 280,000 productive templates per sample. Study-level results: Clonality showed a rise at ibrutinib response that reversed toward baseline at progression. Treatment saw public clonotypes, which were uncommon, either contract or stay stable. Baseline levels of clonality went above those of age-matched healthy donors and moved with circulating CD8+ T-cell counts.

V was clipped by 5 bases and J by 3 bases, with 17 bases between them. The germline V gene encodes CDR1 SGHRS and CDR2 YFSETQ. CDR3 length: 15 amino acids. Using immunoSEQ multiplex PCR, the repertoire was profiled, and TCRdb retains in-frame clones only, with some absent. The data show hundreds of thousands of clones, with 60% to 75% seen just once and approximately 15% held by the top ten. Comment on this clone: Its antigen is currently unknown.

J is TRBJ2-5 and V is TRBV5-1, with D possibly matching TRBD2 (7 bases). This sequence was found in a human donor with chronic lymphocytic leukemia. The sequencing here drew on PBMCs, taken after 24 months of ibrutinib treatment. This chain's CDR3 is CASRDIRGAKETQYF. Here the CDR3 DNA reads TGCGCCAGCAGGGACATTCGGGGGGCCAAAGAGACCCAGTACTTC.